The next 2 T cell receptor beta chains were all read from a single sample in a study of beta chain features in type 1 diabetes. Of the isolated RNA, all was reverse transcribed, and so the sequenced material was expressed TCRB transcripts. Sequencing was performed with immunoSEQ multiplex PCR; in TCRdb, only in-frame clones are kept and a portion is missing. The sample consists of about 470,000 clones, roughly 30% of them appearing once. The material sequenced was naive CD4+ T cells from blood. The receptors shown here come from a man in his late teens or twenties in good health.

This clone was seen more than once but under ten times. This rearrangement joins TRBV29-1 to TRBJ2-6; TRBD1 is a possible D gene (5 bases). The V and J ends lost 6 bases and 0 bases respectively, with 9 bases between them. This CDR3 contains 14 residues. Germline V gives CDR1 SQVTM, CDR2 ANQGSEA. The CDR3 nucleotides read TGCAGCGTCCGACAGAGCTCTGGGGCCAACGTCCTGACTTTC. Translating it yields CSVRQSSGANVLTF.

This clone was recorded a few times. The CDR3 is CATRGTAYQETQYF. DNA of the CDR3: TGTGCCACCAGAGGGACGGCGTACCAAGAGACCCAGTACTTC. This chain joins TRBV15 and TRBJ2-5, with D perhaps matching TRBD1 or TRBD2 (5 bases each). This CDR3 has 14 residues. V dropped 6 bases and J dropped 0 bases, with 11 bases sitting between them. Looked up from germline, CDR1 is LNHNV and CDR2 is YYDKDF (reference sequence).